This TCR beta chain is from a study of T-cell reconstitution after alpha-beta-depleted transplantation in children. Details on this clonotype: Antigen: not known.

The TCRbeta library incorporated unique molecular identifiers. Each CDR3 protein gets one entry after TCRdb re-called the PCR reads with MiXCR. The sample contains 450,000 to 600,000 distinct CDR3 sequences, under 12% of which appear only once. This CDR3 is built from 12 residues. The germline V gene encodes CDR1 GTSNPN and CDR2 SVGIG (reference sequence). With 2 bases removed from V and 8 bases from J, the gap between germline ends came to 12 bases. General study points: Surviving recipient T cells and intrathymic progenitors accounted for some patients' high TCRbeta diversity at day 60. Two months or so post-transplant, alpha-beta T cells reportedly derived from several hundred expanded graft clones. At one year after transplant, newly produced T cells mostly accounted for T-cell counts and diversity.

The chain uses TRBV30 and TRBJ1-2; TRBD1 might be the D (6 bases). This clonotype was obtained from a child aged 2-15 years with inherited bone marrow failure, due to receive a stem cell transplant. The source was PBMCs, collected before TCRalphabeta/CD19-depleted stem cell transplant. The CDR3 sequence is CAWSWAGDGYTF. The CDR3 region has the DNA TGTGCCTGGAGTTGGGCAGGGGACGGCTACACCTTC. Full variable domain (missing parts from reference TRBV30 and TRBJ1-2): SQTIHQWPATLVQPVGSPLSLECTVEGTSNPNLYWYRQAAGRGLQLLFYSVGIGQISSEVPQNLSASRPQDRQFILSSKKLLLSDSGFYLCAWSWAGDGYTFGSGTRLTVV.